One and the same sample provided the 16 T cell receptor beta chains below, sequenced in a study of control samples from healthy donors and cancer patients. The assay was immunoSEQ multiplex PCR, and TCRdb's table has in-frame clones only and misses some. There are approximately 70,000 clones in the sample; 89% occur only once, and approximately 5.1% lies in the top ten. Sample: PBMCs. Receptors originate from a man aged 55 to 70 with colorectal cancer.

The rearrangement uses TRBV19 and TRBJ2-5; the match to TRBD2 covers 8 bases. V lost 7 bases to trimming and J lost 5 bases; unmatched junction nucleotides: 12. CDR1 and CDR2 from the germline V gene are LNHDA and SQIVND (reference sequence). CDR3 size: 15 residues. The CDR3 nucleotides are TGTGCCAGTACCGACTCCGGGACTAGATCCGAGACCCAGTACTTC. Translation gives CASTDSGTRSETQYF. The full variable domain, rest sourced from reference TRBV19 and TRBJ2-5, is DGGITQSPKYLFRKEGQNVTLSCEQNLNHDAMYWYRQDPGQGLRLIYYSQIVNDFQKGDIAEGYSVSREKKESFPLTVTSAQKNPTAFYLCASTDSGTRSETQYFGPGTRLLVL.

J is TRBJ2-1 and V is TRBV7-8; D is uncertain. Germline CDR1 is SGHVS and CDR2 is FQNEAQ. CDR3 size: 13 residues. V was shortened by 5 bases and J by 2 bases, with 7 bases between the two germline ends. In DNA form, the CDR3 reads TGTGCCAGCAGCCTCGGCGCCTACAATGAGCAGTTCTTC. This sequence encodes CASSLGAYNEQFF. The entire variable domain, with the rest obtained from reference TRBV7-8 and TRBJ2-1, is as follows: GAGVSQSPRYKVAKRGQDVALRCDPISGHVSLFWYQQALGQGPEFLTYFQNEAQLDKSGLPSDRFFAERPEGSVSTLKIQRTQQEDSAVYLCASSLGAYNEQFFGPGTRLTVL.

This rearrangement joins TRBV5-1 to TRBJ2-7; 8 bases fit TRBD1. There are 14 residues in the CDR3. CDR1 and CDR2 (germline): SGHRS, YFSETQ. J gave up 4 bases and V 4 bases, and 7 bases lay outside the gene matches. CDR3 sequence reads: CASSPTGQAYEQYF. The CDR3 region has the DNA TGCGCCAGCAGCCCCACGGGACAGGCGTACGAGCAGTACTTC. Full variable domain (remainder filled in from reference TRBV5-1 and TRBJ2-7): KAGVTQTPRYLIKTRGQQVTLSCSPISGHRSVSWYQQTPGQGLQFLFEYFSETQRNKGNFPGRFSGRQFSNSRSEMNVSTLELGDSALYLCASSPTGQAYEQYFGPGTRLTVT.

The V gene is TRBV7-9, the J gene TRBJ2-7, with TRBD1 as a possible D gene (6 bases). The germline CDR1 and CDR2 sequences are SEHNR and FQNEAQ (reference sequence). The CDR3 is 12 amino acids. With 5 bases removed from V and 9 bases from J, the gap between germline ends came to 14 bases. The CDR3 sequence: CASSNDGTLQYF. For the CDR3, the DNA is TGTGCCAGCAGCAACGATGGGACACTGCAGTACTTC.

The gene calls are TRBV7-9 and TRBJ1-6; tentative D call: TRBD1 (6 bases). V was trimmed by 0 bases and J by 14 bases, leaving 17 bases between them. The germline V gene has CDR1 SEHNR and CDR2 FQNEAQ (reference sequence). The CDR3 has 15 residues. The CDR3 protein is CASSLAQGTPSTLHF. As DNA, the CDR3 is TGTGCCAGCAGCTTAGCCCAGGGGACACCGAGCACCCTCCACTTT.

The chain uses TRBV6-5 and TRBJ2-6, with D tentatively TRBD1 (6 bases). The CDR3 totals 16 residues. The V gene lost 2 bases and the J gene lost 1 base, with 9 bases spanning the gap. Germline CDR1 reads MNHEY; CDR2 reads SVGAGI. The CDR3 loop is CASSYETGSGANVLTF. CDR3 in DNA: TGTGCCAGCAGTTACGAGACAGGATCTGGGGCCAACGTCCTGACTTTC.

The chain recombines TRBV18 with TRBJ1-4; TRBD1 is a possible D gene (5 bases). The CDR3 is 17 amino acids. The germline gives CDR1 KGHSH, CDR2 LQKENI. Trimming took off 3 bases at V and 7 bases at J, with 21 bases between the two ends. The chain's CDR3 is CASSPQAPRAGGEKLFF. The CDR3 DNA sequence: TGTGCCAGCTCACCGCAGGCCCCTAGGGCTGGGGGTGAAAAACTGTTTTTT.

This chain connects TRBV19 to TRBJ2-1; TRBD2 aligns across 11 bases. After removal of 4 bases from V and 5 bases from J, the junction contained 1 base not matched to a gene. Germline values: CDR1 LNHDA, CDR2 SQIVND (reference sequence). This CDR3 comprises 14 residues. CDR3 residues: CASSRGLADNEQFF. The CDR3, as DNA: TGTGCCAGTAGTAGGGGACTAGCGGACAATGAGCAGTTCTTC.

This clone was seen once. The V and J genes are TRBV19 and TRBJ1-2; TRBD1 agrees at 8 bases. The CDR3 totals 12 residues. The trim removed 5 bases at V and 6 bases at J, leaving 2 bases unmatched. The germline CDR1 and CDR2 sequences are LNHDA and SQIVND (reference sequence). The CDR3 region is CASSQGADGYTF. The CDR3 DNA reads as TGTGCCAGTAGTCAGGGGGCGGATGGCTACACCTTC.

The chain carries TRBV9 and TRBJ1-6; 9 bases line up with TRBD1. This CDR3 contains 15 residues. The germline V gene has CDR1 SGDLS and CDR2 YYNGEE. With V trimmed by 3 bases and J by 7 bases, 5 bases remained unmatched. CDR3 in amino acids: CASSGRQGENSPLHF. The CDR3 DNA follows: TGTGCCAGCAGCGGACGACAGGGGGAGAATTCACCCCTCCACTTT.

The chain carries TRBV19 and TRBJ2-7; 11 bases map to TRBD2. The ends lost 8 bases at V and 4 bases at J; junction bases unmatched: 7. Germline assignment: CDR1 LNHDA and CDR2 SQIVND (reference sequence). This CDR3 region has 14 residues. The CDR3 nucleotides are TGTGCCAGTGCAGGTGGGACTAGCGGTTACGAGCAGTACTTC. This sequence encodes CASAGGTSGYEQYF.

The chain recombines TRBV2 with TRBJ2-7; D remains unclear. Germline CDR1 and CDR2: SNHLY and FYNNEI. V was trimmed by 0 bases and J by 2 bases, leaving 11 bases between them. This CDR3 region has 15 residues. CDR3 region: CASSEAPGSPYEQYF. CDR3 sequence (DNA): TGTGCCAGCAGTGAAGCGCCAGGCAGCCCCTACGAGCAGTACTTC.

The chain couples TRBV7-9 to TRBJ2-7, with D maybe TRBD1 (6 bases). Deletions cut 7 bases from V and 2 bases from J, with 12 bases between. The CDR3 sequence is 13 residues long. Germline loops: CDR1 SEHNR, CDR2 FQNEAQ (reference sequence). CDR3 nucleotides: TGTGCCAGCACCCTGACAGGAACCTACGAGCAGTACTTC. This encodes CASTLTGTYEQYF.

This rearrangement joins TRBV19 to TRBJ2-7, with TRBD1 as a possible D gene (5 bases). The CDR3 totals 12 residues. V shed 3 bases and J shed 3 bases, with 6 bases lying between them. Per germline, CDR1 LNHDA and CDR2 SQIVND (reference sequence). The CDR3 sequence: CASSMTDYEQYF. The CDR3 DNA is TGTGCCAGTAGTATGACAGACTACGAGCAGTACTTC. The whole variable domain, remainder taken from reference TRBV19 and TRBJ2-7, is DGGITQSPKYLFRKEGQNVTLSCEQNLNHDAMYWYRQDPGQGLRLIYYSQIVNDFQKGDIAEGYSVSREKKESFPLTVTSAQKNPTAFYLCASSMTDYEQYFGPGTRLTVT.

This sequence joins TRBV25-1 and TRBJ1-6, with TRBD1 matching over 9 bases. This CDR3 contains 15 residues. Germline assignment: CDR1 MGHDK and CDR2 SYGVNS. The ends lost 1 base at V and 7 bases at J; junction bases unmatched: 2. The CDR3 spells CASSELGQGNSPLHF. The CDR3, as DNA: TGTGCCAGCAGTGAATTGGGACAGGGCAATTCACCCCTCCACTTT. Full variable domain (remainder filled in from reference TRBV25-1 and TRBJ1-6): EADIYQTPRYLVIGTGKKITLECSQTMGHDKMYWYQQDPGMELHLIHYSYGVNSTEKGDLSSESTVSRIRTEHFPLTLESARPSHTSQYLCASSELGQGNSPLHFGNGTRLTVT.

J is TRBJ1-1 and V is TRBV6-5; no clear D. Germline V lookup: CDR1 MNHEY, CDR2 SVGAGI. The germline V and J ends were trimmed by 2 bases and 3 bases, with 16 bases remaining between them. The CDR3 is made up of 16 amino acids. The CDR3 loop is CASSYNVLSADTEAFF. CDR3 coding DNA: TGTGCCAGCAGTTACAATGTCCTCTCTGCCGACACTGAAGCTTTCTTT.